This TCR beta chain was sequenced during a study of blood T cell repertoires in COVID-19. Turning to the study itself: There were acute and convalescent COVID-19 samples, and they came from the United States, Italy and Spain. The cDNA or gDNA used as material had been derived from T cells, B-cell-depleted T cells, or PBMCs.

How the authors handled the data: Amplification of reference gene primers was used by the study to estimate nucleated cell counts. TCRdb keeps only in-frame clones here, not all; method: immunoSEQ multiplex PCR. The D gene and trimming were derived from the DNA, and the V and J assignments and clone size from that table. The sample holds 200,000 or so clones, around nine tenths seen once. CDR3 length: 16 residues. Trimming took off 1 base at V and 6 bases at J, with 15 bases between the two ends. CDR1 and CDR2 from the germline V gene are LGHNA and YSLEER. Sequenced: peripheral blood. The clonotype comes from a man aged 65 to 85 with active or convalescent COVID-19. The V and J genes are TRBV4-3 and TRBJ2-2, with D possibly matching TRBD1 (6 bases). The CDR3 reads CASSQGARGYAGELFF. The CDR3 bases are TGCGCCAGCAGCCAAGGGGCCAGGGGATATGCCGGGGAGCTGTTTTTT.